One sample yielded the 31 T cell receptor beta chains listed below, sequenced in a study of OX40 agonist ivuxolimab in advanced cancers. The assay was immunoSEQ multiplex PCR, and TCRdb's table has in-frame clones only and misses some. Altogether more than 95,000 clones are present, around 94% being singletons, with the ten largest covering roughly 0.17%. Sequenced material: CD4+ or CD8+ T cells sorted from blood, taken in a trial of the OX40 agonist ivuxolimab. The receptors come from an adult with an advanced solid tumor such as melanoma, head and neck, liver or kidney cancer.

This rearrangement joins TRBV19 to TRBJ1-2, with TRBD1 as a possible D gene (6 bases). Between the trimmed V and J ends, which lost 7 bases and 8 bases, there was a span of 14 bases. Germline lookup yields CDR1 LNHDA and CDR2 SQIVND (reference sequence). This CDR3 has 12 amino acids. The CDR3 protein is CASNEGGFGYTF. The CDR3 coding sequence is TGTGCCAGTAATGAGGGGGGCTTCGGCTACACCTTC.

This chain links TRBV6-5 with TRBJ2-3, with unresolved D. CDR1 is MNHEY, CDR2 SVGAGI, per germline. Trimming cost V 0 bases and J 5 bases, with 12 bases left between them. This CDR3 is 15 amino acids long. The CDR3: CASSYSSRLGDTQYF. CDR3 DNA sequence: TGTGCCAGCAGTTACTCTTCCAGGCTTGGAGATACGCAGTATTTT.

The chain joins TRBV2 to TRBJ1-1; TRBD1 matches 7 bases. Trimming removed 6 bases from V and 6 bases from J; junction bases left unmatched: 7. Germline values: CDR1 SNHLY, CDR2 FYNNEI. The CDR3 is 13 amino acids. The CDR3 is CASRGQIQAEAFF. In DNA form, the CDR3 reads TGTGCCAGCAGGGGACAGATTCAGGCTGAAGCTTTCTTT.

The chain employs TRBV19 and TRBJ1-3; 7 bases match TRBD1. Germline CDR1 is LNHDA and CDR2 is SQIVND (reference sequence). The CDR3 runs 13 residues. The J segment lost 7 bases and the V segment lost 8 bases, leaving 8 bases of the junction unmatched. CDR3 sequence reads: CASGQAASNTIYF. CDR3 DNA sequence: TGTGCCAGTGGACAGGCCGCCTCCAACACCATATATTTT.

This chain joins TRBV5-6 and TRBJ2-2; D unresolved. There are 13 residues in the CDR3. Germline loops: CDR1 SGHDT, CDR2 YYEEEE. Trimming removed 4 bases from V and 1 base from J, with 5 bases in between. The CDR3: CASSPENTGELFF. CDR3 nucleotide sequence: TGTGCCAGCAGCCCGGAGAACACCGGGGAGCTGTTTTTT.

This sequence joins TRBV7-2 and TRBJ2-7; perhaps D is TRBD1 or TRBD2 (5 bases each). Germline loops: CDR1 SGHTA, CDR2 FQGNSA. Trimming stripped 7 bases from V and 4 bases from J, with 17 bases between. CDR3 length: 14 amino acids. CDR3 DNA: TGTGCCAGCACCCCGGGACCGAGCTATTACGAGCAGTACTTC. It translates to CASTPGPSYYEQYF.

This clone has only a few counts. The chain employs TRBV4-1 and TRBJ1-5; 7 bases are a match to TRBD1. This CDR3 has 13 amino acids. In germline, CDR1 is MGHRA, CDR2 YSYEKL. V lost 5 bases, J lost 6 bases, and 4 bases stayed unmatched. CDR3 amino acids: CASSYGQAQPQHF. In DNA, the CDR3 is TGCGCCAGCAGCTACGGACAGGCTCAGCCCCAGCATTTT.

The chain combines TRBV7-6 with TRBJ1-6; D is perhaps TRBD1 (6 bases). V lost 4 bases to trimming and J lost 9 bases, with 22 bases between them. The CDR3 totals 17 residues. CDR1 is SGHVS, CDR2 FNYEAQ, per germline. The CDR3 DNA is TGTGCCAGCAGCTCCCCCACCTTCACAGGGAGCGGTTCACCCCTCCACTTT. It yields the protein CASSSPTFTGSGSPLHF.

The chain uses TRBV4-1 and TRBJ2-7; possibly TRBD2 for D (5 bases). CDR3 size: 18 residues. V shed 4 bases and J shed 2 bases, with 24 bases lying between them. The germline V gene has CDR1 MGHRA and CDR2 YSYEKL. Here the CDR3 DNA reads TGCGCCAGCAGCCCTGGCTTTGCCCCGGGATCCCAGGCCTACGAGCAGTACTTC. Its protein is CASSPGFAPGSQAYEQYF.

The chain recombines TRBV5-4 with TRBJ2-3; 8 bases fit TRBD2. Germline lookup yields CDR1 SGHNT and CDR2 YYREEE (reference sequence). CDR3 size: 16 residues. The junction had 5 bases not matched to a gene; V was cut back by 0 bases and J by 2 bases. The CDR3 region is CASSLVGSGNTDTQYF. The CDR3, as DNA: TGTGCCAGCAGCTTGGTTGGTAGCGGGAACACAGATACGCAGTATTTT.

This clone was recorded only once. The chain recombines TRBV28 with TRBJ2-7, with 8 bases that match TRBD2. The CDR3 extends over 16 amino acids. The J segment lost 2 bases and the V segment lost 6 bases, leaving 12 bases of the junction unmatched. Germline V gene sequence: CDR1 MDHEN, CDR2 SYDVKM. CDR3 in DNA: TGTGCCAGCAGCCGGCCCGGGGGGGGAGGAACCTACGAGCAGTACTTC. It yields the protein CASSRPGGGGTYEQYF.

The chain links TRBV7-2 to TRBJ2-6, with 10 nucleotides matching TRBD1. This CDR3 spans 17 amino acids. Germline CDR1 and CDR2: SGHTA and FQGNSA. V dropped 5 bases and J dropped 2; count of bases not matched to a gene: 6. The DNA of the CDR3 is TGTGCCAGCAGCCGAGTTGGACAGGGGGCTGGGGCCAACGTCCTGACTTTC. Its protein is CASSRVGQGAGANVLTF.

The chain is built from TRBV11-2 and TRBJ2-2; D ambiguous. From germline, CDR1 is SGHAT and CDR2 FQNNGV. The V end was cut by 2 bases, the J end by 7 bases, with 17 bases between. The CDR3 has 16 residues. DNA for the CDR3: TGTGCCAGCAGCTTAACCCCCGACACGTTTTACGGGGAGCTGTTTTTT. Its protein is CASSLTPDTFYGELFF.

This chain links TRBV7-9 with TRBJ2-1; either TRBD1 or TRBD2 may fit D (7 bases each). Germline CDR1 SEHNR, CDR2 FQNEAQ (reference sequence). Deletions cut 5 bases from V and 5 bases from J, with 19 bases between. The CDR3 totals 16 residues. The DNA for the CDR3 is TGTGCCAGCAGCCCCCGGGGGGAGGGGGCCCACAATGAGCAGTTCTTC. It yields the protein CASSPRGEGAHNEQFF.

This sequence joins TRBV11-2 and TRBJ2-7; no reliable D call. CDR1 and CDR2 from the germline V gene are SGHAT and FQNNGV. The CDR3 has 14 amino acids. Trimming removed 5 bases from V and 3 bases from J, with 14 bases in between. The CDR3 reads CASSPRTDHYEQYF. The DNA of the CDR3 is TGTGCCAGCAGCCCGCGGACGGACCACTACGAGCAGTACTTC.

V and J are TRBV28 and TRBJ1-5; D not resolved. The V and J ends lost 5 bases and 5 bases respectively, with 10 bases between them. The CDR3 spans 13 residues. Germline V CDR1 and CDR2: MDHEN, SYDVKM. CDR3 residues: CASSPLTDQPQHF. DNA for the CDR3: TGTGCCAGCAGTCCCTTGACCGATCAGCCCCAGCATTTT.

The V and J genes are TRBV27 and TRBJ1-1; 8 nucleotides line up with TRBD1. In germline, CDR1 is MNHEY, CDR2 SMNVEV (reference sequence). This CDR3 contains 15 residues. V dropped 1 base and J dropped 4; count of bases not matched to a gene: 5. The CDR3 protein is CASSLFGQGLTEAFF. CDR3 bases: TGTGCCAGCAGTTTATTTGGACAGGGTCTCACTGAAGCTTTCTTT.

The V and J genes are TRBV7-8 and TRBJ2-3; a possible D gene is TRBD2 (5 bases). Germline CDR1 is SGHVS and CDR2 is FQNEAQ. This CDR3 contains 13 residues. V lost 5 bases and J 8 bases, leaving 14 bases between the germline ends. CDR3 in amino acids: CASSPRPSGTQYF. DNA of the CDR3: TGTGCCAGCAGCCCCCGCCCCAGCGGTACGCAGTATTTT. The full variable domain, in which reference TRBV7-8 and TRBJ2-3 provide the parts outside the CDR3, is GAGVSQSPRYKVAKRGQDVALRCDPISGHVSLFWYQQALGQGPEFLTYFQNEAQLDKSGLPSDRFFAERPEGSVSTLKIQRTQQEDSAVYLCASSPRPSGTQYFGPGTRLTVL.

The chain has TRBV15 and TRBJ1-3; TRBD1 might be the D (5 bases). The ends were cut back, 7 bases at V and 2 bases at J, with 9 bases in the middle. Germline values: CDR1 LNHNV, CDR2 YYDKDF (reference sequence). This CDR3 region has 13 residues. CDR3 region: CATKGPPGNTIYF. The CDR3 bases are TGTGCCACCAAGGGACCTCCTGGAAACACCATATATTTT.

This clone was detected only once. The V call is TRBV5-1, the J call TRBJ1-1; a possible D gene is TRBD1 (6 bases). This CDR3 region has 14 residues. The germline gives CDR1 SGHRS, CDR2 YFSETQ. Deletions cut 6 bases from V and 4 bases from J, with 16 bases between. This CDR3 reads CASMSGRGGTEAFF. The CDR3 DNA is TGCGCCAGCATGTCGGGCAGGGGTGGCACTGAAGCTTTCTTT.

The chain is built from TRBV20-1 and TRBJ1-4, with D uncertain. The V and J ends lost 1 base and 8 bases respectively, with 5 bases between them. The CDR3 has 11 residues. Germline loops: CDR1 DFQATT, CDR2 SNEGSKA (reference sequence). CDR3 residues: CSARVREKLFF. CDR3 coding DNA: TGCAGTGCTAGAGTTCGGGAAAAACTGTTTTTT.

The V and J genes are TRBV28 and TRBJ2-1; 14 nucleotides align to TRBD2. The CDR3 sequence is 21 residues long. Trimming at V came to 3 bases and at J to 4 bases, leaving 17 bases not matched to a gene. The germline gives CDR1 MDHEN, CDR2 SYDVKM. The CDR3 spells CASSFLPGTSGSGGMYNEQFF. CDR3 nucleotides: TGTGCCAGCAGTTTCCTACCCGGGACTAGCGGGAGTGGAGGGATGTACAATGAGCAGTTCTTC. The full variable domain, with the rest looked up from reference TRBV28 and TRBJ2-1, is DVKVTQSSRYLVKRTGEKVFLECVQDMDHENMFWYRQDPGLGLRLIYFSYDVKMKEKGDIPEGYSVSREKKERFSLILESASTNQTSMYLCASSFLPGTSGSGGMYNEQFFGPGTRLTVL.

This rearrangement joins TRBV2 to TRBJ1-2, with D perhaps TRBD1 (6 bases). The length of the CDR3 is 14 residues. V lost 6 bases and J lost 7, with 18 bases in between. CDR1 is SNHLY and CDR2 is FYNNEI in the germline V gene. This chain's CDR3 is CASSPTGPFLGYTF. The CDR3 DNA follows: TGTGCCAGCAGCCCGACAGGTCCCTTCCTTGGCTACACCTTC.

This rearrangement joins TRBV28 to TRBJ2-5; no firm D call. The V gene lost 8 bases and the J gene lost 4 bases, with 14 bases spanning the gap. The germline V gene has CDR1 MDHEN and CDR2 SYDVKM. The CDR3 loop spans 13 amino acids. CDR3 amino acids: CASLNRARETQYF. DNA of the CDR3: TGTGCCAGCCTCAATCGAGCGAGAGAGACCCAGTACTTC.

The chain couples TRBV7-9 to TRBJ2-4; 8 positions agree with TRBD1. CDR1 is SEHNR, CDR2 FQNEAQ, per germline (reference sequence). V shed 2 bases and J 6 bases; nucleotides not matched to a gene: 9. The CDR3 extends over 16 amino acids. The CDR3 loop is CASSLYGGQGANIQYF. The CDR3, as DNA: TGTGCCAGCAGCTTATACGGTGGGCAGGGGGCAAACATTCAGTACTTC.

The genes are TRBV18 and TRBJ1-4; D is undetermined. The CDR3 covers 14 residues. V was cut by 3 bases and J by 4 bases, with 9 bases left in between. Germline-derived CDR1 and CDR2 are KGHSH and LQKENI. The CDR3: CASSPTQLNEKLFF. In nucleotides, the CDR3 is TGTGCCAGCTCACCGACACAACTTAATGAAAAACTGTTTTTT.

The gene calls are TRBV1 and TRBJ2-6; TRBD1 is the table's D call, not checked against the DNA. TRBV1 is shown as a pseudogene. This CDR3 is built from 14 residues. This CDR3 reads CTSSAQSRANVLTF. For the CDR3, the DNA is TGCACCAGCAGCGCACAAAGTCGGGCCAACGTCCTGACTTTC.

The chain has TRBV28 and TRBJ1-5; TRBD1 is a possible D gene (6 bases). This CDR3 spans 17 amino acids. CDR1 and CDR2 (germline): MDHEN, SYDVKM. V was clipped by 4 bases and J by 6 bases, with 22 bases between them. CDR3 in DNA: TGTGCCAGCAGTTCCCGGTGGGGGGGGGCGCCCGGTCAGCCCCAGCATTTT. Protein product: CASSSRWGGAPGQPQHF.

The chain recombines TRBV7-9 with TRBJ2-1, with D maybe TRBD2 (6 bases). The V gene's germline CDR1 is SEHNR and CDR2 FQNEAQ (reference sequence). CDR3 length: 16 residues. The V gene lost 3 bases and the J gene lost 1 base, with 13 bases spanning the gap. CDR3 sequence (DNA): TGTGCCAGCAGCTTCAGTGCGGGAAGGTCCTACAATGAGCAGTTCTTC. Protein: CASSFSAGRSYNEQFF.

The rearrangement uses TRBV4-3 and TRBJ1-4; the D is unclear. CDR1 and CDR2 from the germline V gene are LGHNA and YSLEER. Trimming left V 1 base short and J 5 bases short, with 11 bases between. This CDR3 comprises 15 residues. The CDR3 nucleotides read TGCGCCAGCAGCCAAGTAAGCTCGGGGAATGAAAAACTGTTTTTT. Its protein is CASSQVSSGNEKLFF.

The chain has TRBV7-9 and TRBJ2-6; D might be TRBD2 (6 bases). CDR1 is SEHNR and CDR2 is FQNEAQ in the germline V gene (reference sequence). The CDR3 loop spans 15 amino acids. V was cut by 5 bases and J by 4 bases, with 12 bases left in between. CDR3 coding DNA: TGTGCCAGCAGCCCCCGGGGGTACGGGGCCAACGTCCTGACTTTC. Translated, it gives CASSPRGYGANVLTF.